These 23 T cell receptor beta chains were all obtained from the same sample, sequenced in a study of radiation and T cells in renal cell carcinoma. Noted time point: blood 4 weeks post-SBRT, at nephrectomy. This sample's treatment: 15 Gy SBRT to primary tumor, nephrectomy 4 weeks later. Clones were read by immunoSEQ multiplex PCR, and TCRdb kept only the in-frame ones, dropping some. This table holds 50,000 to 70,000 clones, over 60% found once. Source: blood, taken from a patient whose treatment included radiotherapy and nephrectomy. The receptors shown here come from a man aged 60-69 years with renal cell carcinoma.

The chain joins TRBV11-3 to TRBJ2-3; TRBD2 matches at 9 bases. There are 18 residues in the CDR3. Germline lookup yields CDR1 SGHNT and CDR2 YENEEA. Trimming at V came to 5 bases and at J to 2 bases, leaving 14 bases not matched to a gene. CDR3 in DNA: TGTGCCAGCAGCGACAATGACGGACTAGCGAGAATCACAGATACGCAGTATTTT. Residues: CASSDNDGLARITDTQYF.

This clone has just a few counts. The CDR3 loop is CASSPGTDTQYF. Here the CDR3 DNA reads TGTGCCAGCAGCCCCGGCACAGATACGCAGTATTTT. This chain uses TRBV11-3 with TRBJ2-3; no clear D. V was pared by 5 bases and J by 1 base, with 4 bases between. Germline values: CDR1 SGHNT, CDR2 YENEEA. The CDR3 has 12 amino acids.

As DNA, the CDR3 is TGTGCCAGCAGCTTAGCCCCAACACCAGAGGGTGGCTACACCTTC. Protein product: CASSLAPTPEGGYTF. This chain uses TRBV7-2 with TRBJ1-2; no clear D gene. Germline CDR1 reads SGHTA; CDR2 reads FQGNSA. CDR3 size: 15 residues. V lost 0 bases to trimming and J lost 7 bases, with 15 bases between them.

The sample holds a few counts of this clone. The chain carries TRBV15 and TRBJ1-4, with D hard to call. V dropped 0 bases and J dropped 0 bases, with 8 bases sitting between them. CDR3 length: 16 amino acids. From germline, CDR1 is LNHNV and CDR2 YYDKDF (reference sequence). Here the CDR3 DNA reads TGTGCCACCAGCAGAGATCTGGCGGCAACTAATGAAAAACTGTTTTTT. Protein sequence: CATSRDLAATNEKLFF.

The rearrangement links TRBV7-9 to TRBJ1-2, with D maybe TRBD1 (6 bases). This CDR3 comprises 12 residues. Trimming took off 3 bases at V and 8 bases at J, with 10 bases between the two ends. CDR1 is SEHNR and CDR2 is FQNEAQ in the germline V gene (reference sequence). Here the CDR3 DNA reads TGTGCCAGCAGCTTCGCAGGGGACGGCTACACCTTC. This encodes CASSFAGDGYTF.

V gene TRBV5-6 combines with J gene TRBJ2-5; the D gene is possibly TRBD1 (6 bases). The length of the CDR3 is 15 residues. The V gene's germline CDR1 is SGHDT and CDR2 YYEEEE. V gave up 4 bases and J gave up 7 bases, with 20 bases separating them. The CDR3 spells CASSPSLGARGTQYF. The CDR3 DNA is TGTGCCAGCAGCCCCAGTTTGGGGGCGAGGGGGACCCAGTACTTC.

The chain has TRBV11-3 and TRBJ2-6; the D is unclear. The CDR3 loop spans 17 amino acids. Germline V gene sequence: CDR1 SGHNT, CDR2 YENEEA. V dropped 2 bases and J dropped 1 base, with 12 bases sitting between them. CDR3 nucleotides: TGTGCCAGCAGCTTACCCACAGATACGTCTGGGGCCAACGTCCTGACTTTC. Amino acid sequence: CASSLPTDTSGANVLTF.

The rearrangement uses TRBV7-6 and TRBJ2-1; D gene unclear. CDR1 and CDR2 (germline): SGHVS, FNYEAQ. V gave up 6 bases and J gave up 4 bases, with 4 bases separating them. The CDR3 is 11 amino acids. CDR3 sequence (DNA): TGTGCCAGCAGTCGGTACAATGAGCAGTTCTTC. It translates to CASSRYNEQFF. The full variable domain, rest sourced from reference TRBV7-6 and TRBJ2-1, is GAGVSQSPRYKVTKRGQDVALRCDPISGHVSLYWYRQALGQGPEFLTYFNYEAQQDKSGLPNDRFSAERPEGSISTLTIQRTEQRDSAMYRCASSRYNEQFFGPGTRLTVL.

This clone is a singleton in its sample. The rearrangement joins TRBV6-1 to TRBJ2-2; possibly TRBD1 for D (6 bases). Deletions cut 7 bases from V and 5 bases from J, with 17 bases between. Germline-derived CDR1 and CDR2 are MNHNS and SASEGT. This CDR3 spans 15 amino acids. The CDR3 region has the DNA TGTGCCAGCATTACTGCGTACGGACAGACCGGGGAGCTGTTTTTT. Translation gives CASITAYGQTGELFF.

This chain links TRBV14 with TRBJ1-1; no firm D call. Looked up from germline, CDR1 is SGHDN and CDR2 is FVKESK. This CDR3 is 13 amino acids long. With 4 bases removed from V and 5 bases from J, the gap between germline ends came to 11 bases. The DNA of the CDR3 is TGTGCCAGCAGCCTACGGTGGGGTACTGAAGCTTTCTTT. The encoded protein is CASSLRWGTEAFF.

The V and J genes are TRBV6-1 and TRBJ2-7; 11 bases map to TRBD2. The CDR3 has 13 amino acids. CDR1 and CDR2 from the germline V gene are MNHNS and SASEGT. V shed 10 bases, J shed 6 bases, and the junction held 8 bases outside the gene matches. CDR3 in amino acids: CATGISGRVEQYV. Here the CDR3 DNA reads TGTGCCACCGGAATTAGCGGGAGGGTCGAGCAGTACGTC.

The chain uses TRBV15 and TRBJ1-2; possibly TRBD1 for D (5 bases). Trimming shortened V by 1 base and J by 4 bases, and 13 bases separated the two germline ends. CDR3 length equals 15 residues. Germline V lookup: CDR1 LNHNV, CDR2 YYDKDF (reference sequence). Here the CDR3 DNA reads TGTGCCACCAGCAGAGTCCAATGGGGGACCTATGGCTACACCTTC. As protein: CATSRVQWGTYGYTF.

V and J are TRBV15 and TRBJ1-3; no clear D. Germline loops: CDR1 LNHNV, CDR2 YYDKDF (reference sequence). Trimming shortened V by 1 base and J by 0 bases, and 10 bases separated the two germline ends. CDR3 length: 16 amino acids. CDR3 DNA: TGTGCCACCAGCAGAGGGGGAAGTCTCTCTGGAAACACCATATATTTT. Translation gives CATSRGGSLSGNTIYF.

The chain is built from TRBV5-1 and TRBJ2-5; a possible D gene is TRBD1 (6 bases). This CDR3 is built from 15 residues. Germline lookup yields CDR1 SGHRS and CDR2 YFSETQ. Between the trimmed V and J ends, which lost 0 bases and 3 bases, there was a span of 12 bases. CDR3 loop: CASSLEGTPKETQYF. CDR3 DNA sequence: TGCGCCAGCAGCTTGGAAGGGACACCTAAAGAGACCCAGTACTTC.

The chain couples TRBV7-9 to TRBJ2-5; D not resolved. The germline CDR1 and CDR2 sequences are SEHNR and FQNEAQ (reference sequence). The germline V and J ends were trimmed by 3 bases and 8 bases, with 19 bases remaining between them. CDR3 length: 15 amino acids. The CDR3, as DNA: TGTGCCAGCAGCTTGGGGTCTATGGGGTTTAGCACCCAGTACTTC. The encoded protein is CASSLGSMGFSTQYF.

V gene TRBV18 combines with J gene TRBJ2-1, with D possibly TRBD2 on 5 matching bases. Germline CDR1 KGHSH, CDR2 LQKENI. The V end lost 6 bases, the J end lost 8 bases, and 17 bases lay between the germline ends. The CDR3 has 14 residues. As DNA, the CDR3 is TGTGCCAGCTCTCGCACTACAGAGGGCGATGAGCAGTTCTTC. Residues: CASSRTTEGDEQFF.

The gene calls are TRBV15 and TRBJ1-1; D unresolved. V lost 3 bases and J 1 base, leaving 6 bases between the germline ends. The CDR3 runs 13 residues. Germline V CDR1 and CDR2: LNHNV, YYDKDF (reference sequence). The CDR3 DNA is TGTGCCACCAGCAGTGACAAGAACACTGAAGCTTTCTTT. Translation: CATSSDKNTEAFF.

This clone was observed a few times. The rearrangement links TRBV9 to TRBJ2-2, with a weak D call TRBD1 (6 bases). CDR1 and CDR2 from the germline V gene are SGDLS and YYNGEE. The V and J ends lost 3 bases and 7 bases respectively, with 19 bases between them. The CDR3 sequence is 16 residues long. For the CDR3, the DNA is TGTGCCAGCAGCGCCTTCGGGTCGAGGGGGATCGGGGAGCTGTTTTTT. Protein product: CASSAFGSRGIGELFF.

The chain has TRBV4-3 and TRBJ2-3, with 11 bases fitting TRBD2. V trimming: 1 base; J trimming: 3 bases; junction bases outside the gene matches: 12. From germline, CDR1 is LGHNA and CDR2 YSLEER. The CDR3 runs 19 residues. Here the CDR3 DNA reads TGCGCCAGCAGCCAAGGCCCTTGGGTAGCGGGGGGGCAAACAGATACGCAGTATTTT. Residues: CASSQGPWVAGGQTDTQYF.

The chain joins TRBV7-4 to TRBJ2-1, with 8 bases that match TRBD2. V lost 0 bases to trimming and J lost 5 bases; unmatched junction nucleotides: 6. From germline, CDR1 is SGHVT and CDR2 SQSDAQ. This CDR3 comprises 16 residues. The CDR3 coding sequence is TGTGCCAGCAGCTTAGCGAGGGCGGGGGGTAACAATGAGCAGTTCTTC. This sequence encodes CASSLARAGGNNEQFF.

The V call is TRBV10-3, the J call TRBJ2-5; 16 bases line up with TRBD2. J lost 2 bases, V lost 3 bases, and 3 bases had no gene match. The CDR3 runs 17 residues. Germline V gene sequence: CDR1 ENHRY, CDR2 SYGVKD. The CDR3 DNA reads as TGTGCCATCAGTGAAGGGACTAGCGGGAGGGGTCAAGAGACCCAGTACTTC. Its protein product is CAISEGTSGRGQETQYF.

V is TRBV9 and J is TRBJ2-3; D possibly uses TRBD1 or TRBD2 (5 bases each). Trimming pared 4 bases from V and 5 bases from J, leaving 23 bases between. Germline values: CDR1 SGDLS, CDR2 YYNGEE. This CDR3 is built from 17 residues. DNA of the CDR3: TGTGCCAGCAGCCAGGACCATGGGACGCCTTGGGGAGATACGCAGTATTTT. Its protein is CASSQDHGTPWGDTQYF.

Only one count was recorded for this clone. This chain links TRBV6-1 with TRBJ2-7, with a possible D match to TRBD2 (6 bases). The V end was cut by 3 bases, the J end by 6 bases, with 12 bases between. From germline, CDR1 is MNHNS and CDR2 SASEGT. CDR3 length: 13 amino acids. The CDR3 DNA follows: TGTGCCAGCAGTGACAGGCAGGGAGGCGAGCAGTACTTC. Amino acid sequence: CASSDRQGGEQYF.